The rows below give T cell receptor beta chains drawn from one sample of a study of T cells in Graves' hyperthyroidism and ophthalmopathy. One entry per CDR3 protein, called by TCRdb with MiXCR from the multiplex PCR reads. In the table there are 600,000 or so distinct CDR3 sequences, around 15% of which are singletons. Sample: blood. The receptors come from a woman under 40 with Graves' hyperthyroidism. Each CDR3 is given with its conserved first and last residue. A D gene is named only where the DNA matches it firmly. Size is stated for part of the rows, as once, few or many counts, or as a class when the clone is expanded.

>TRBV6-1|-|-|TRBJ2-1|13
CASNGRVYNEQFF
TGTGCCAGCAATGGGCGGGTCTACAATGAGCAGTTCTTC
>TRBV2|many|-|TRBJ2-7|10
CASTRYEQYF
TGTGCCAGCACCAGGTACGAGCAGTACTTC
>TRBV3-1|many|-|TRBJ1-5|15
CASSQGLNSNQPQHF
TGTGCCAGCAGCCAAGGACTTAATAGCAATCAGCCCCAGCATTTT
>TRBV12-3/TRBV12-4|many|-|TRBJ2-7|11
CASSAGKEQYF
TGTGCCAGCTCTGCCGGGAAAGAGCAGTACTTC
>TRBV3-1|many|-|TRBJ2-3|16
CASSQRGSGTTDTQYF
TGTGCCAGCAGCCAAAGGGGGAGCGGGACAACAGATACGCAGTATTTT
>TRBV14|few|-|TRBJ2-1|14
CASSQEPDYNEQFF
TGTGCCAGCAGCCAAGAACCAGATTACAATGAGCAGTTCTTC
>TRBV27|-|TRBD1|TRBJ2-7|16
CASSLPPRTGVYEQYF
TGTGCCAGCAGTTTACCCCCGCGGACAGGGGTCTACGAGCAGTACTTC
>TRBV6-6|many|-|TRBJ2-7|14
CASSYSTLTYEQYF
TGTGCCAGCAGTTACTCGACGCTCACCTACGAGCAGTACTTC
>TRBV4-1|-|TRBD2|TRBJ2-2|19
CASSQASRGTSGNTGELFF
TGCGCCAGCAGCCAAGCTTCTCGAGGGACTAGCGGTAACACCGGGGAGCTGTTTTTT
>TRBV6-1|many|TRBD2|TRBJ2-5|15
CASSSTGTSSETQYF
TGTGCCAGCAGTTCAACCGGGACTAGCAGTGAGACCCAGTACTTC
>TRBV19|-|-|TRBJ1-1|14
CASKRRRGPTEAFF
TGTGCCAGTAAACGGAGAAGGGGACCCACTGAAGCTTTCTTT
>TRBV6-2/TRBV6-3|many|-|TRBJ1-5|13
CASTRNGNQPQHF
TGTGCCAGCACCCGGAATGGCAATCAGCCCCAGCATTTT
>TRBV3-1|many|-|TRBJ1-4|19
CASSQEIVGIGGSEEKLFF
TGTGCCAGCAGCCAAGAGATCGTCGGGATAGGGGGAAGTGAGGAAAAACTGTTTTTT
>TRBV28|many|TRBD1|TRBJ2-7|15
CASSLADRGAYEQYF
TGTGCCAGCAGCCTGGCGGACAGGGGCGCCTACGAGCAGTACTTC
>TRBV12-3/TRBV12-4|few|TRBD1|TRBJ1-2|17
CASSSAGQGMFNYGYTF
TGTGCCAGCAGTAGCGCCGGACAGGGGATGTTCAACTATGGCTACACCTTC
>TRBV28|-|TRBD2|TRBJ2-1|16
CASSPPGTSIYNEQFF
TGTGCCAGCAGTCCCCCCGGGACTAGTATTTACAATGAGCAGTTCTTC
>TRBV2|many|TRBD1|TRBJ2-5|15
CASSLQGDIEETQYF
TGTGCCAGCAGTCTACAGGGGGACATCGAAGAGACCCAGTACTTC
>TRBV6-2/TRBV6-3|many|-|TRBJ1-1|12
CAVQTLNTEAFF
TGTGCCGTCCAGACGCTGAACACTGAAGCTTTCTTT
>TRBV7-9|few|TRBD1|TRBJ1-1|13
CASSHRGGTEAFF
TGTGCCAGCAGCCACAGGGGTGGTACTGAAGCTTTCTTT
>TRBV29-1|many|-|TRBJ1-1|13
CSVLGQGESEAFF
TGCAGCGTCCTAGGGCAGGGAGAGTCTGAAGCTTTCTTT
>TRBV20-1|-|TRBD1|TRBJ2-2|16
CSARPLRDRYTGELFF
TGCAGTGCTAGACCCCTCCGGGACAGATACACCGGGGAGCTGTTTTTT
>TRBV19|once|-|TRBJ2-7|15
CASSSGAGTGYEQYF
TGTGCCAGTAGTTCTGGGGCGGGGACGGGCTACGAGCAGTACTTC
>TRBV7-3|many|-|TRBJ2-7|16
CASSLTGRVSSYEQYF
TGTGCCAGCAGCTTAACCGGCAGAGTGAGCTCCTACGAGCAGTACTTC
>TRBV20-1|many|TRBD2|TRBJ2-7|12
CSAAGEGYEQYF
TGCAGTGCCGCGGGGGAAGGGTACGAGCAGTACTTC
>TRBV19|many|-|TRBJ1-1|13
CASIKTGVTEAFF
TGTGCCAGTATAAAAACAGGTGTCACTGAAGCTTTCTTT
>TRBV27|many|TRBD2|TRBJ2-1|15
CASSPAGGTYNEQFF
TGTGCCAGCAGTCCAGCGGGAGGGACCTACAATGAGCAGTTCTTC
>TRBV18|many|-|TRBJ2-5|15
CASSPEGARQETQYF
TGTGCCAGCTCACCGGAGGGAGCGCGCCAAGAGACCCAGTACTTC
>TRBV24-1|-|-|TRBJ2-6|15
CATSPSSPGANVLTF
TGTGCCACCAGTCCTAGCTCCCCTGGGGCCAACGTCCTGACTTTC
>TRBV5-6|many|-|TRBJ2-7|13
CASSLRGGYEQYF
TGCGCCAGCAGCTTGCGAGGCGGGTACGAGCAGTACTTC
>TRBV5-1|many|TRBD2|TRBJ2-3|15
CASSLTSGTLDTQYF
TGCGCCAGCAGCTTGACTAGCGGGACCCTCGATACGCAGTATTTT
>TRBV28|few|-|TRBJ1-2|13
CASSLSAEYGHTF
TGTGCCAGCAGTTTATCCGCTGAATATGGCCACACCTTC
>TRBV20-1|-|TRBD2|TRBJ2-2|18
CSAQSGTSGIQVSGELFF
TGCAGTGCTCAGTCCGGGACTAGCGGGATCCAGGTTTCCGGGGAGCTGTTTTTT
>TRBV20-1|few|TRBD2|TRBJ2-7|17
CSARGGGSGGTTYEQYF
TGCAGTGCTAGAGGTGGGGGTAGCGGGGGTACAACCTACGAGCAGTACTTC
>TRBV20-1|-|TRBD2|TRBJ2-3|14
CGATSGGHTDTQYF
TGCGGTGCAACTAGCGGAGGTCACACAGATACGCAGTATTTT
>TRBV5-6|-|-|TRBJ2-7|14
CASSSEFQSYEQYF
TGTGCCAGCAGCTCAGAATTCCAGAGCTACGAGCAGTACTTC
>TRBV30|many|TRBD1|TRBJ2-5|13
CAWSGQGGETQYF
TGTGCCTGGAGCGGACAGGGCGGCGAGACCCAGTACTTC
>TRBV6-2/TRBV6-3|few|TRBD2|TRBJ2-5|17
CASSYVRTGGPWETQYF
TGTGCCAGCAGTTACGTACGAACGGGAGGGCCCTGGGAGACCCAGTACTTC
>TRBV7-2|few|-|TRBJ1-1|15
CASSLVAVGSTEAFF
TGTGCCAGCAGCTTAGTAGCCGTGGGTAGCACTGAAGCTTTCTTT
>TRBV28|-|TRBD1|TRBJ1-2|14
CASSLTGGRGGYTF
TGTGCCAGCAGTCTGACAGGGGGTAGGGGCGGCTACACCTTC
>TRBV24-1|-|TRBD2|TRBJ2-1|16
CATSGLSSGRGYEQFF
TGTGCCACCAGTGGGCTGTCTAGCGGGAGAGGCTATGAGCAGTTCTTC
>TRBV11-2|-|-|TRBJ2-6|15
CASSQDFPGANVLTF
TGTGCCAGCAGCCAGGACTTCCCTGGGGCCAACGTCCTGACTTTC